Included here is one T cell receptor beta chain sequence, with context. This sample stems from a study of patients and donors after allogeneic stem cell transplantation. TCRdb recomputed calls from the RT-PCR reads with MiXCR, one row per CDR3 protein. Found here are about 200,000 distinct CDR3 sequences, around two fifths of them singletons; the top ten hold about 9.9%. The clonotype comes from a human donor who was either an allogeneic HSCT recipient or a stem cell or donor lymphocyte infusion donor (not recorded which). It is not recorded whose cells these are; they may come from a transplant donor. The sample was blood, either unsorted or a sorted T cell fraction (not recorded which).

CDR3 protein: CASSQDLSGWASSYNEQFF. CDR3 in DNA: TGCGCCAGCAGCCAAGATCTTAGTGGGTGGGCGAGCTCCTACAATGAGCAGTTCTTC. The rearrangement joins TRBV4-3 to TRBJ2-1; D unclear. Germline CDR1 LGHNA, CDR2 YSLEER. V lost 0 bases, J lost 0 bases, and 18 bases lay in between. The CDR3 contains 19 residues.